These 14 T cell receptor beta chains were sequenced from one sample in a study of T cells expressing NK-cell markers. TCRdb reprocessed the 5' RACE reads and reports one entry per CDR3 protein, with no DNA. Its listing shows about 160,000 distinct CDR3 sequences. The sequencing sample was made of blood T cells: a sorted CD56 or NKG2C T cell subset, CD4+ or CD8+ T cells, or bulk PBMC T cells (not recorded which). The receptors originated from a woman aged 18 to 75 in good health.

The J gene is TRBJ2-7, the V gene TRBV5-1; TCRdb indicates TRBD1, and absent DNA this call remains unverified. Germline V gene sequence: CDR1 SGHRS, CDR2 YFSETQ. CDR3 size: 15 residues. CDR3 in amino acids: CASSPSLGVSYEQYF.

The chain is built from TRBV18 and TRBJ2-1; with no DNA, the TCRdb D assignment of TRBD1 cannot be verified. The V gene's germline CDR1 is KGHSH and CDR2 LQKENI. The CDR3 has 14 amino acids. The CDR3 loop is CASSPARAVNEQFF.

The CDR3 protein is CASRRSGTAYDSPLHF. The rearrangement joins TRBV6-1 to TRBJ1-6; the TCRdb D gene call, TRBD1, has no DNA to confirm it. This CDR3 comprises 16 residues. Germline lookup yields CDR1 MNHNS and CDR2 SASEGT.

This chain links TRBV27 with TRBJ2-1; TCRdb gives TRBD1 as the D gene, but with no DNA this cannot be confirmed. Germline values: CDR1 MNHEY, CDR2 SMNVEV (reference sequence). The CDR3 runs 13 residues. The CDR3 loop is CASSILRGNEQFF.

The chain links TRBV10-3 to TRBJ2-5; TCRdb proposes TRBD1, but this gene call is untestable without DNA. This CDR3 contains 16 residues. From germline, CDR1 is ENHRY and CDR2 SYGVKD. Here the CDR3 reads CAISGPGQGAGETQYF.

This CDR3 reads CASSPGTGGAFF. The rearrangement links TRBV12-3 or TRBV12-4 to TRBJ1-1; TCRdb calls TRBD1, which cannot be checked without DNA. CDR3 size: 12 residues.

The chain carries TRBV25-1 and TRBJ2-3; TCRdb's D call of TRBD1 is untestable without DNA. The CDR3 covers 14 residues. Germline V gives CDR1 MGHDK, CDR2 SYGVNS. CDR3 protein: CASSPRTNTDTQYF.

The rearrangement links TRBV3-1 to TRBJ2-4; as DNA is missing, the TRBD2 call by TCRdb cannot be tested. Germline CDR1 is LGHDT and CDR2 is YNNKEL (reference sequence). The CDR3 runs to 16 residues. CDR3 in amino acids: CASSQSHLAGGNIQYF.

The chain carries TRBV6-1 and TRBJ2-1; absent DNA, TCRdb's TRBD2 call cannot be checked. Looked up from germline, CDR1 is MNHNS and CDR2 is SASEGT. This CDR3 spans 16 amino acids. CDR3 sequence reads: CASSEWGLARDNEQFF.

The chain has TRBV9 and TRBJ2-5; as DNA is missing, the TRBD2 call by TCRdb cannot be tested. This CDR3 is built from 16 residues. From germline, CDR1 is SGDLS and CDR2 YYNGEE. The CDR3 loop is CASSVGERGGQETQYF. Drawing the rest from reference TRBV9 and TRBJ2-5, the complete variable domain is DSGVTQTPKHLITATGQRVTLRCSPRSGDLSVYWYQQSLDQGLQFLIQYYNGEERAKGNILERFSAQQFPDLHSELNLSSLELGDSALYFCASSVGERGGQETQYFGPGTRLLVL.

The chain joins TRBV5-1 to TRBJ2-5. The length of the CDR3 is 16 residues. Germline CDR1 SGHRS, CDR2 YFSETQ. The CDR3 protein is CASSAGFEQIVETQYF.

The chain carries TRBV2 and TRBJ2-3; TCRdb's assignment of TRBD2 cannot be checked, as there is no DNA. Germline V CDR1 and CDR2: SNHLY, FYNNEI. CDR3 length equals 14 residues. The CDR3 reads CASRRARVTDTQYF.

The chain joins TRBV29-1 to TRBJ2-1. Germline values: CDR1 SQVTM, CDR2 ANQGSEA. The CDR3 totals 14 residues. The CDR3 loop reads CSVGRSFSYNEQFF.

The V and J genes are TRBV10-3 and TRBJ2-3; checking the TCRdb D call of TRBD2 is not possible without DNA. The CDR3 runs to 16 residues. Per the germline V gene, CDR1 is ENHRY and CDR2 is SYGVKD. CDR3 in amino acids: CAIGGTSGGASDTQYF.